Below, one TCR beta chain is given with its context. CDR3 length equals 17 residues. The V gene's germline CDR1 is MDHEN and CDR2 SYDVKM. Unmatched junction bases numbered 13, after V lost 4 bases and J lost 4 bases. These data come from a study of Ad26.COV2.S vaccination and SARS-CoV-2 variants. Profiling relied on immunoSEQ multiplex PCR, and the TCRdb table lists in-frame clones only, not all of them. The table has 300,000 to 400,000 clones, around four fifths seen once. Treatment indicated: some 19 received Ad26.COV2.S at low or high dose, single or two shots; 5 received placebo; per-sample allocation not given. At day 63 after the first vaccine or placebo injection, samples were drawn.

V and J are TRBV28 and TRBJ2-3, with TRBD1 matching 8 bases. The source material was peripheral blood, sampled in a trial of Ad26.COV2.S vaccine versus placebo. This clonotype originated in a person aged 18 to 59 who received the Ad26.COV2.S COVID-19 vaccine or a placebo. CDR3 amino acids: CASSSLLYDRGADTQYF. The CDR3 DNA is TGTGCCAGCAGTTCCCTCCTTTACGACAGGGGAGCAGATACGCAGTATTTT.